This TCR beta chain was sequenced for a study of Ad26.COV2.S vaccination and SARS-CoV-2 variants (dated by TCRdb to the early 2020s). For the study in its entirety: Vaccine-arm donors were drawn from COV1001, a multicentre, randomized, double-blind, placebo-controlled phase I-IIa trial of Ad26.COV2.S in healthy adults. Investigators remained blinded to trial group allocation during experiments and outcome assessment. Trial participants were randomized into five groups of five: low-dose or high-dose Ad26.COV2.S given once or twice, or placebo on both occasions. Dosing of Ad26.COV2.S was intramuscular, at either 5x10^10 or 1x10^11 viral particles, delivered as one shot or as two shots spaced 56 days apart. Sequencing of the TCRbeta repertoire served to evaluate the specificity and breadth of SARS-CoV-2-reactive T cell receptors following Ad26.COV2.S vaccination. A total of about 30 samples were included in the TCR-sequenced set, comprising about 20 Ad26.COV2.S vaccine recipients, 5 placebo recipients and 8 SARS-CoV-2 convalescent individuals.

The meaning of the sample's treatment or condition label: some 20 received Ad26.COV2.S at low or high dose, single or two shots; about 5 received placebo; per-sample allocation not given. Repertoires of vaccine and placebo recipients were sequenced from samples collected on day 63 after the first injection. Cohort 1b enrolled fewer than 30 adults aged 18-55 years at a single site in Boston, USA, between 29 July and 7 August 2020. As a vaccine, Ad26.COV2.S was a replication-incompetent adenovirus type 26 vector that expressed a prefusion-stabilized SARS-CoV-2 spike protein derived from the original Wuhan strain. Unmatched junction bases come to 8, with V trimmed by 3 bases and J by 3 bases. CDR1 LNHDA and CDR2 SQIVND were looked up in the germline V gene (reference sequence). The CDR3 holds 16 amino acids from the cysteine to the phenylalanine. Only the CDR3 DNA stays, 48 bases, in frame from base 1.

As concerns this clone: Its antigen remains unidentified. No much larger clonotype is one base removed from it; base qualities were not supplied.

The immunoSEQ Assay was the method used to sequence TCRbeta CDR3 regions. After extraction, genomic DNA underwent amplification by bias-controlled multiplex PCR, followed by high-throughput sequencing. The paper's data handling went like this. To quantify the absolute abundance of every unique TCRbeta CDR3 region, sequences were collapsed and filtered. Usable DNA was measured by amplifying reference genes present in all nucleated cells, and TCRbeta template counts were normalized to that usable DNA to estimate T cell fraction. Repertoire TCRs were annotated as SARS-CoV-2-specific when V gene, CDR3 amino acid sequence and J gene were exactly matched to a known reactive TCR set. MIRA supplied the reference SARS-CoV-2 TCR set, which was filtered for enrichment in COVID-19-positive ImmuneCODE repertoires so that public or cross-reactive TCRs were removed. Drawing on the MIRA antigens, annotated TCRs were analysed further at the level of specific ORF or position within ORF. Breadth was defined as annotated unique rearrangements over total unique productive rearrangements; depth was the summed frequency of those rearrangements. Group comparisons of TCR breadth used two-sided Wilcoxon rank-sum tests. Here the immuneACCESS table is served through TCRdb, limited to in-frame sequences with V and J called. Missing clones are a known gap in these copies; in checked studies unresolved V genes cover under half, and the rest lacks a known reason. The V and J calls and clone size come from that table; D and trimming were worked out from the DNA. Here the sample has hundreds of thousands of clones; about 90% occur a single time. The top ten clones comprise more than 1.5% of the sample.

Overall results and qualifications from the work: The authors noted that the TCR breadth and depth analyses may have underestimated total T cell responses. Higher spike-specific TCR breadth was observed in Ad26.COV2.S recipients than in placebo recipients (P = 0.0014). After vaccination, substantial breadth of spike-specific CD8+ and CD4+ T cell responses was reported. Comparing responses between vaccine doses or regimens was not something the study was powered to do. Comparable non-spike TCR breadth was observed between vaccine and placebo recipients, consistent with only spike being contained in the vaccine.

The clonotype originates from a person aged 18-65 years who received the Ad26.COV2.S COVID-19 vaccine or a placebo. Recombination joined TRBV19 with TRBJ1-2; 9 middle bases align to TRBD1. The material was peripheral blood, obtained in a trial of Ad26.COV2.S vaccine versus placebo. This receptor has the CDR3 CASSILRTGAYYGYTF. In nucleotide form, the sequence is TGTGCCAGTAGTATCCTCCGGACAGGGGCTTACTATGGCTACACCTTC.